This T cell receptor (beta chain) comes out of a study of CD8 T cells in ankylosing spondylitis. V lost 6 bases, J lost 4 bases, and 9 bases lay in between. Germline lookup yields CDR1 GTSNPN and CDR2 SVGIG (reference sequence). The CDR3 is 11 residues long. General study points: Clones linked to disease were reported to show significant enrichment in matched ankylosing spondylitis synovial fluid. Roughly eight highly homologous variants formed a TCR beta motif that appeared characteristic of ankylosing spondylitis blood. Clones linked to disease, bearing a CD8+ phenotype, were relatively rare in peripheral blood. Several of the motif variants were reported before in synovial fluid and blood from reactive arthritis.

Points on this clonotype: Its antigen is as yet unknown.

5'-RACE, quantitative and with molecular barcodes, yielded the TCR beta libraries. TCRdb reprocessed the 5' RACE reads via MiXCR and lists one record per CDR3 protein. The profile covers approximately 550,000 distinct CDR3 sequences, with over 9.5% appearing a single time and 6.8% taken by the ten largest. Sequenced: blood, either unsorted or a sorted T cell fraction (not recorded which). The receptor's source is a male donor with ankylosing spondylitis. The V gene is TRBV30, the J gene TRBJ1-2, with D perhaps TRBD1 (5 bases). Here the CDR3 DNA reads TGTGCCTGCGACAGTTCCTATGGCTACACCTTC. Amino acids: CACDSSYGYTF.